The rows below give T cell receptor beta chains drawn from one sample of a study of patients and donors after allogeneic stem cell transplantation. TCRdb ran MiXCR on the RT-PCR reads and lists one entry per CDR3 protein. Among 920,000 or so distinct CDR3 sequences listed, roughly 18% were seen once. Sequencing used blood, either unsorted or a sorted T cell fraction (not recorded which). These receptor sequences come from a human donor who was either an allogeneic HSCT recipient or a stem cell or donor lymphocyte infusion donor (not recorded which). It is not recorded whose cells these are; they may come from a transplant donor. Both conserved end residues are part of each CDR3. D genes are given only for firm matches. Clone size is not always given. Where it is, it says once, few, many or a class for expanded clones.

CDR3: CASSPPLDTEAFF; DNA: TGTGCCAGCTCACCACCCCTAGACACTGAAGCTTTCTTT; D: .; size: .; J: TRBJ1-1; V: TRBV18
CDR3: CSAKTASRTNEKLFF; DNA: TGCAGTGCCAAGACAGCAAGTCGGACTAATGAAAAACTGTTTTTT; D: .; size: few; J: TRBJ1-4; V: TRBV20-1
CDR3: CASSRAGKVGEAFF; DNA: TGTGCCAGCAGCCGCGCGGGGAAGGTGGGTGAAGCTTTCTTT; D: .; size: .; J: TRBJ1-1; V: TRBV3-1
CDR3: CASSLAAKTYEQYF; DNA: TGCGCCAGCAGCTTGGCCGCAAAAACCTACGAGCAGTACTTC; D: .; size: .; J: TRBJ2-7; V: TRBV5-1
CDR3: CASSLDDSNQPQHF; DNA: TGCGCCAGCAGCTTGGACGATAGCAATCAGCCCCAGCATTTT; D: .; size: .; J: TRBJ1-5; V: TRBV5-1
CDR3: CASRPTGGRNTQYF; DNA: TGTGCCAGCAGACCAACCGGGGGACGAAATACGCAGTATTTT; D: .; size: few; J: TRBJ2-3; V: TRBV9
CDR3: CASVPGQYNEQFF; DNA: TGTGCCAGCGTACCGGGACAGTACAATGAGCAGTTCTTC; D: TRBD1; size: few; J: TRBJ2-1; V: TRBV2
CDR3: CASSGGRGIFEQFF; DNA: TGTGCCAGCAGCGGTGGGCGGGGGATTTTCGAGCAGTTCTTC; D: TRBD2; size: few; J: TRBJ2-1; V: TRBV5-6
CDR3: CSARGPSYNEQFF; DNA: TGCAGTGCTAGGGGGCCCTCCTACAATGAGCAGTTCTTC; D: .; size: many; J: TRBJ2-1; V: TRBV20-1
CDR3: CASSTGQGAVEQYF; DNA: TGTGCCAGCAGTACAGGACAGGGGGCGGTCGAGCAGTACTTC; D: TRBD1; size: .; J: TRBJ2-7; V: TRBV2
CDR3: CASSQGADTDTQYF; DNA: TGTGCCAGCAGCCAAGGAGCGGACACAGATACGCAGTATTTT; D: .; size: few; J: TRBJ2-3; V: TRBV3-1
CDR3: CASSQTLLAPRGEPKNIQYF; DNA: TGTGCCAGCAGCCAGACCCTACTAGCGCCCCGGGGAGAACCCAAAAACATTCAGTACTTC; D: TRBD2; size: .; J: TRBJ2-4; V: TRBV11-2
CDR3: CASSLSSGYNEKLFF; DNA: TGTGCCAGCAGTTTATCTTCGGGATATAATGAAAAACTGTTTTTT; D: .; size: .; J: TRBJ1-4; V: TRBV27
CDR3: CAISSTGTGGEYEQYF; DNA: TGTGCCATCAGCAGCACGGGGACAGGAGGTGAATACGAGCAGTACTTC; D: TRBD1; size: few; J: TRBJ2-7; V: TRBV10-3
CDR3: CASSTGTKPQHF; DNA: TGTGCCAGCAGTACGGGTACTAAGCCCCAGCATTTT; D: .; size: few; J: TRBJ1-5; V: TRBV25-1
CDR3: CATSDQGPDTQYF; DNA: TGTGCCACCAGTGATCAGGGCCCAGATACGCAGTATTTT; D: .; size: few; J: TRBJ2-3; V: TRBV24-1
CDR3: CASSQGGGTSTDTQYF; DNA: TGTGCCAGCAGCCAAGGCGGAGGGACTTCCACAGATACGCAGTATTTT; D: .; size: few; J: TRBJ2-3; V: TRBV3-1
CDR3: CASSIRDNYGYTF; DNA: TGTGCCAGCAGTATCAGGGATAACTATGGCTACACCTTC; D: .; size: few; J: TRBJ1-2; V: TRBV12-3/TRBV12-4
CDR3: CASSGGGNQPQHF; DNA: TGTGCCAGCAGTGGGGGGGGCAATCAGCCCCAGCATTTT; D: .; size: many; J: TRBJ1-5; V: TRBV12-3/TRBV12-4
CDR3: CASSPTFLTTYEQYF; DNA: TGTGCCAGCAGTCCCACCTTTCTCACAACCTACGAGCAGTACTTC; D: .; size: few; J: TRBJ2-7; V: TRBV12-3/TRBV12-4
CDR3: CASSLNSNSGNTIYF; DNA: TGTGCCAGCAGCTTAAACTCAAACTCTGGAAACACCATATATTTT; D: .; size: .; J: TRBJ1-3; V: TRBV7-9
CDR3: CASRSSGTDTQYF; DNA: TGTGCCAGCAGGTCTAGCGGCACAGATACGCAGTATTTT; D: .; size: .; J: TRBJ2-3; V: TRBV7-6
CDR3: CASSLAQSYYEQYF; DNA: TGTGCCAGCAGTTTAGCCCAGAGTTACTACGAGCAGTACTTC; D: .; size: .; J: TRBJ2-7; V: TRBV12-3/TRBV12-4
CDR3: CASSPSHGRGGKNSNQPQHF; DNA: TGTGCCAGCAGTCCCTCCCATGGCAGGGGCGGAAAGAATAGCAATCAGCCCCAGCATTTT; D: .; size: few; J: TRBJ1-5; V: TRBV12-3/TRBV12-4
CDR3: CSARTGVAQPQHF; DNA: TGCAGTGCTAGAACCGGGGTGGCTCAGCCCCAGCATTTT; D: .; size: many; J: TRBJ1-5; V: TRBV20-1
CDR3: CASSKRDRGFSGANVLTF; DNA: TGTGCCAGCAGCAAAAGGGACAGGGGCTTCTCTGGGGCCAACGTCCTGACTTTC; D: TRBD1; size: .; J: TRBJ2-6; V: TRBV7-8
CDR3: CASSVAGMNTEAFF; DNA: TGCGCCAGCAGCGTCGCCGGAATGAACACTGAAGCTTTCTTT; D: .; size: .; J: TRBJ1-1; V: TRBV5-1
CDR3: CASSFLAGTFDGYTF; DNA: TGTGCCAGCAGCTTCCTAGCAGGGACATTCGATGGCTACACCTTC; D: .; size: few; J: TRBJ1-2; V: TRBV5-5
CDR3: CASSRSAWDGYTF; DNA: TGTGCCAGCAGCCGGTCGGCTTGGGATGGCTACACCTTC; D: .; size: few; J: TRBJ1-2; V: TRBV7-9
CDR3: CASSAQTTIAGELSF; DNA: TGTGCCAGCAGCGCTCAAACAACTATCGCCGGGGAGCTGTCTTTT; D: .; size: .; J: TRBJ2-2; V: TRBV9
CDR3: CSARLAGTVEQYF; DNA: TGCAGTGCTAGACTAGCGGGAACTGTCGAGCAGTACTTC; D: TRBD2; size: few; J: TRBJ2-7; V: TRBV20-1
CDR3: CASSPHWNYGYTF; DNA: TGTGCCAGCAGTCCACACTGGAACTATGGCTACACCTTC; D: .; size: few; J: TRBJ1-2; V: TRBV12-3/TRBV12-4
CDR3: CSANGMGNTIYF; DNA: TGCAGTGCTAATGGTATGGGAAACACCATATATTTT; D: .; size: .; J: TRBJ1-3; V: TRBV20-1
CDR3: CASSLDRQPQHF; DNA: TGTGCCAGCAGCTTGGACAGGCAGCCCCAGCATTTT; D: .; size: few; J: TRBJ1-5; V: TRBV5-5
CDR3: CASSTEGGNNQPQHF; DNA: TGTGCCAGCAGTACAGAAGGGGGCAACAATCAGCCCCAGCATTTT; D: TRBD1; size: .; J: TRBJ1-5; V: TRBV6-1
CDR3: CASSPPEARRNYGYTF; DNA: TGTGCCAGCAGCCCACCCGAGGCGAGACGGAACTATGGCTACACCTTC; D: .; size: .; J: TRBJ1-2; V: TRBV7-3
CDR3: CASSLSLAGPTGELFF; DNA: TGTGCCAGCAGCTTATCTTTAGCGGGACCCACCGGGGAGCTGTTTTTT; D: TRBD2; size: few; J: TRBJ2-2; V: TRBV7-9
CDR3: CSARGGSGVADTQYF; DNA: TGCAGTGCTAGAGGAGGTAGCGGGGTGGCAGATACGCAGTATTTT; D: TRBD2; size: .; J: TRBJ2-3; V: TRBV20-1
CDR3: CASSLTSGITDTQYF; DNA: TGTGCCAGCAGTTTGACTAGCGGGATCACAGATACGCAGTATTTT; D: TRBD2; size: .; J: TRBJ2-3; V: TRBV12-3/TRBV12-4
CDR3: CASAATDTQYF; DNA: TGTGCCAGCGCCGCCACAGATACGCAGTATTTT; D: .; size: many; J: TRBJ2-3; V: TRBV7-2
CDR3: CASSDPWDRGPATNEKLFF; DNA: TGTGCCAGCAGCGACCCTTGGGACAGGGGCCCCGCAACTAATGAAAAACTGTTTTTT; D: TRBD1; size: .; J: TRBJ1-4; V: TRBV11-1
CDR3: CSARDQERARINEKLFF; DNA: TGCAGTGCTAGAGATCAAGAAAGGGCACGAATTAATGAAAAACTGTTTTTT; D: .; size: few; J: TRBJ1-4; V: TRBV20-1
CDR3: CASTLGRRVYGYTF; DNA: TGTGCCAGCACCTTGGGCAGGCGAGTCTATGGCTACACCTTC; D: .; size: few; J: TRBJ1-2; V: TRBV5-6
CDR3: CASSFGPGGYGYTF; DNA: TGTGCCAGCAGTTTCGGACCCGGAGGGTATGGCTACACCTTC; D: .; size: .; J: TRBJ1-2; V: TRBV12-3/TRBV12-4
CDR3: CSASLDRVDTEAFF; DNA: TGCAGTGCTAGTCTGGACAGGGTTGACACTGAAGCTTTCTTT; D: TRBD1; size: .; J: TRBJ1-1; V: TRBV20-1
CDR3: CSALDGGRNEKLFF; DNA: TGCAGTGCTTTAGATGGGGGGCGGAATGAAAAACTGTTTTTT; D: .; size: few; J: TRBJ1-4; V: TRBV20-1
CDR3: CASSLEVQRGQETQYF; DNA: TGTGCCAGCAGCTTAGAGGTCCAGCGGGGCCAAGAGACCCAGTACTTC; D: TRBD2; size: .; J: TRBJ2-5; V: TRBV7-9
CDR3: CASTYGAVEQFF; DNA: TGTGCCAGCACCTACGGAGCGGTTGAGCAGTTCTTC; D: .; size: few; J: TRBJ2-1; V: TRBV6-2/TRBV6-3
CDR3: CASSIAQTQAFF; DNA: TGTGCCAGTAGTATAGCGCAGACTCAAGCTTTCTTT; D: .; size: .; J: TRBJ1-1; V: TRBV19
CDR3: CSANTGTPGRDTQYF; DNA: TGCAGTGCAAATACCGGGACTCCGGGGAGGGATACGCAGTATTTT; D: .; size: .; J: TRBJ2-3; V: TRBV20-1
CDR3: CASSPGTGFYGYTF; DNA: TGTGCCAGCAGTCCCGGGACAGGGTTCTATGGCTACACCTTC; D: TRBD1; size: .; J: TRBJ1-2; V: TRBV28
CDR3: CASSHIKGEQYF; DNA: TGTGCCAGCAGCCACATCAAGGGCGAGCAGTACTTC; D: .; size: few; J: TRBJ2-7; V: TRBV4-2
CDR3: CASSLWAGGDEQYF; DNA: TGTGCCAGCAGTTTATGGGCAGGGGGCGACGAGCAGTACTTC; D: TRBD1; size: .; J: TRBJ2-7; V: TRBV12-3/TRBV12-4
CDR3: CASSQSMGQTRYGGYTF; DNA: TGCGCCAGCAGCCAATCAATGGGCCAAACCCGGTATGGGGGCTACACCTTC; D: .; size: .; J: TRBJ1-2; V: TRBV4-3
CDR3: CASRKPPRGAAYNEQFF; DNA: TGTGCCAGCAGGAAACCTCCACGGGGGGCCGCGTACAATGAGCAGTTCTTC; D: .; size: few; J: TRBJ2-1; V: TRBV7-9